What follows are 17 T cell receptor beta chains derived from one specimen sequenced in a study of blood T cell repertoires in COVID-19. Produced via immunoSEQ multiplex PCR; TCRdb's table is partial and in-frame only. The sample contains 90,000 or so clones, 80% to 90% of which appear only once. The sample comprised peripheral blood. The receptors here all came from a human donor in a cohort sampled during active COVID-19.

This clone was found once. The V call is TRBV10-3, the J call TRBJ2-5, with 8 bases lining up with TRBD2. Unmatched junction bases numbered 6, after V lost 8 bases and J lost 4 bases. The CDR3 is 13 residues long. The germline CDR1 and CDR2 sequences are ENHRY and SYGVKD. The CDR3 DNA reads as TGTGCCATCGGAGCGGGGGCTGGAGAGACCCAGTACTTC. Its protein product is CAIGAGAGETQYF.

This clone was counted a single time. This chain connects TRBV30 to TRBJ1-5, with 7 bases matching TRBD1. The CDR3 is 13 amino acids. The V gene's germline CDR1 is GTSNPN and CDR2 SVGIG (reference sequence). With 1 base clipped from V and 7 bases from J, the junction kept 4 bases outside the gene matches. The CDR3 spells CAWSEGAKQPQHF. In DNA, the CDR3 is TGTGCCTGGAGTGAGGGGGCTAAACAGCCCCAGCATTTT.

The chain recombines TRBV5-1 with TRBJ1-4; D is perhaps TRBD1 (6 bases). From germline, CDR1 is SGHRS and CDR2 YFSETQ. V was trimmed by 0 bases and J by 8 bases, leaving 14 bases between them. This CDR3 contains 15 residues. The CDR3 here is CASSLGAGVQEKLFF. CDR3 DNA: TGCGCCAGCAGCTTGGGGGCAGGGGTACAAGAAAAACTGTTTTTT.

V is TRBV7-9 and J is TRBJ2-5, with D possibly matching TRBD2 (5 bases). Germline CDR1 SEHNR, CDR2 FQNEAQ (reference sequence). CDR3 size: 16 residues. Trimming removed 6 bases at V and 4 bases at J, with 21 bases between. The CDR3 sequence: CASRPPAGLALETQYF. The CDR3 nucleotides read TGTGCCAGCAGGCCGCCAGCTGGGCTAGCCCTAGAGACCCAGTACTTC. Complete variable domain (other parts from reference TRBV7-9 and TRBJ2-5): DTGVSQNPRHKITKRGQNVTFRCDPISEHNRLYWYRQTLGQGPEFLTYFQNEAQLEKSRLLSDRFSAERPKGSFSTLEIQRTEQGDSAMYLCASRPPAGLALETQYFGPGTRLLVL.

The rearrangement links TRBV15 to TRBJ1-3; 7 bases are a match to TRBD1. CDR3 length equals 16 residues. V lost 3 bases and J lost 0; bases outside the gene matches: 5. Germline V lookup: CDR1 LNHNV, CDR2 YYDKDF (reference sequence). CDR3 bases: TGTGCCACCAGCAGGGGACAGCCATACTCTGGAAACACCATATATTTT. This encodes CATSRGQPYSGNTIYF. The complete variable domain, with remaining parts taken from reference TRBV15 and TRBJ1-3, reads DAMVIQNPRYQVTQFGKPVTLSCSQTLNHNVMYWYQQKSSQAPKLLFHYYDKDFNNEADTPDNFQSRRPNTSFCFLDIRSPGLGDTAMYLCATSRGQPYSGNTIYFGEGSWLTVV.

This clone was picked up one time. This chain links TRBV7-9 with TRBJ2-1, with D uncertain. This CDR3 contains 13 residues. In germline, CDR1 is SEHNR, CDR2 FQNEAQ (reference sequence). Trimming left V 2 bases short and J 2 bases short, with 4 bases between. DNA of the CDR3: TGTGCCAGCAGCTTATCCACCTACAATGAGCAGTTCTTC. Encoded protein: CASSLSTYNEQFF. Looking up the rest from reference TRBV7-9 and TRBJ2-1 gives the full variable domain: DTGVSQNPRHKITKRGQNVTFRCDPISEHNRLYWYRQTLGQGPEFLTYFQNEAQLEKSRLLSDRFSAERPKGSFSTLEIQRTEQGDSAMYLCASSLSTYNEQFFGPGTRLTVL.

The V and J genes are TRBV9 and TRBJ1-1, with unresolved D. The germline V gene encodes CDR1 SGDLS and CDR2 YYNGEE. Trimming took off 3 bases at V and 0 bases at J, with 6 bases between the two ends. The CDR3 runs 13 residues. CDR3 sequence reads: CASSAHLNTEAFF. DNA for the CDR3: TGTGCCAGCAGCGCCCACTTGAACACTGAAGCTTTCTTT.

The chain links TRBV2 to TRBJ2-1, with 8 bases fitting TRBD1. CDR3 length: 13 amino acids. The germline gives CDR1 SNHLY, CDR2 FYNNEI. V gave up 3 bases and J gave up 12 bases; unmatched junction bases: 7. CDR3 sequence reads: CASSDGQGYLQFF. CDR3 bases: TGTGCCAGCAGTGATGGACAGGGTTATCTGCAGTTCTTC.

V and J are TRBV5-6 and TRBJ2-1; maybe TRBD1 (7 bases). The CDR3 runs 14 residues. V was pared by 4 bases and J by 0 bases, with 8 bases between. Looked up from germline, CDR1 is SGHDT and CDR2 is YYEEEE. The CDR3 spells CASSQGGSYNEQFF. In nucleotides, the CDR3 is TGTGCCAGCAGCCAGGGGGGCTCCTACAATGAGCAGTTCTTC.

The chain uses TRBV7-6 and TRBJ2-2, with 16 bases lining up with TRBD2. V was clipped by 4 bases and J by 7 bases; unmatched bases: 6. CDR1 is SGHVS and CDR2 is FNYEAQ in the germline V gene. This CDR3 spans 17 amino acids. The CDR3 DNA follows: TGTGCCAGCAGCTGGGGACTAGCGGGGGGGCCCGGCGGGGAGCTGTTTTTT. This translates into CASSWGLAGGPGGELFF.

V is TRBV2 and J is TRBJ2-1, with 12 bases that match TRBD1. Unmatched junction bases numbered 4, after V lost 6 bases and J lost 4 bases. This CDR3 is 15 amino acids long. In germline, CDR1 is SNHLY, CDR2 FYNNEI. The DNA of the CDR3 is TGTGCCAGCAGCCTGGGACAGGGGGCTTACAATGAGCAGTTCTTC. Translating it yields CASSLGQGAYNEQFF.

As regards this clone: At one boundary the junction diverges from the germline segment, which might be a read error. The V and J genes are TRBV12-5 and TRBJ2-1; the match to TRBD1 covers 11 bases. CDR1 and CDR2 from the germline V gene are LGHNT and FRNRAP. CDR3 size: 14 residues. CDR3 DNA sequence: TGTGCTAGCGGTTCGGGACAGGGGGACAATGAGCAGTTCTTC. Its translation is CASGSGQGDNEQFF. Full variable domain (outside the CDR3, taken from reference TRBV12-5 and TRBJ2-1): DARVTQTPRHKVTEMGQEVTMRCQPILGHNTVFWYRQTMMQGLELLAYFRNRAPLDDSGMPKDRFSAEMPDATLATLKIQPSEPRDSAVYFCASGSGQGDNEQFFGPGTRLTVL.

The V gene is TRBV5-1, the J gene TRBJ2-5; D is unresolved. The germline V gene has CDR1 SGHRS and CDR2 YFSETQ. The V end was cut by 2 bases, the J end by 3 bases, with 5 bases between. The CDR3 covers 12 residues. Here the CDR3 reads CASSLQEETQYF. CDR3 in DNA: TGCGCCAGCAGCTTACAAGAAGAGACCCAGTACTTC.

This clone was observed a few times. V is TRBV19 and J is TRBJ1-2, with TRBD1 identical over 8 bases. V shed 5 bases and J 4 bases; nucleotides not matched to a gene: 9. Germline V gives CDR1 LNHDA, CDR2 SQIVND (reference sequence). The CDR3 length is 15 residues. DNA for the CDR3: TGTGCCAGTAGTGACCGGGACAGGAGTCTCTATGGCTACACCTTC. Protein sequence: CASSDRDRSLYGYTF.

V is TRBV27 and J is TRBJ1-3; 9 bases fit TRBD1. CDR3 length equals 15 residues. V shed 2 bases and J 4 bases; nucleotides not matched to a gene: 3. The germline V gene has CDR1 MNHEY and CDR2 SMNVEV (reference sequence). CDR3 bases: TGTGCCAGCAGTTTAGGGACAGGGAGGGGAAACACCATATATTTT. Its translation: CASSLGTGRGNTIYF.

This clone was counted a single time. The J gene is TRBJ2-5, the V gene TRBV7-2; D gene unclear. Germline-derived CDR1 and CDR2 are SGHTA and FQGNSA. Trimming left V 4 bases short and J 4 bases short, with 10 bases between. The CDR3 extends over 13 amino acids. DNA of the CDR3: TGTGCCAGCAGCTCCAATAGTGGAGAGACCCAGTACTTC. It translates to CASSSNSGETQYF.

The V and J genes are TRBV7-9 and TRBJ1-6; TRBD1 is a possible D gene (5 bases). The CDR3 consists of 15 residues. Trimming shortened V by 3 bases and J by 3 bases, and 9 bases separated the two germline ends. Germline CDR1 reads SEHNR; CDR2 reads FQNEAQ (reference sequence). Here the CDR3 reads CASSFGGVYNSPLHF. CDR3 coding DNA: TGTGCCAGCAGCTTCGGGGGGGTCTATAATTCACCCCTCCACTTT.